This is a list of T cell receptor beta chains from one sample in a study of blood T cell repertoires in COVID-19. The assay was immunoSEQ multiplex PCR, and TCRdb's table has in-frame clones only and misses some. The sample has roughly 230,000 clones, 84% seen once; the top ten hold roughly 3.2%. Sequencing was done on a sample of PBMCs or T cells enriched from blood (not recorded which). These receptors all come from a man aged 45-65 years who had recovered from COVID-19. Both conserved end residues are part of each CDR3. A D gene is named only where the DNA matches it firmly. Clone size is shown for a subset of rows, as once, few, many or a class of expanded clone.

d_gene	v_gene	abundance	len	j_gene	CDR3aa	CDR3nt
.	TRBV5-1	.	17	TRBJ1-1	CASSLGQLPNMNTEAFF	TGCGCCAGCAGCTTGGGACAGCTACCAAACATGAACACTGAAGCTTTCTTT
.	TRBV6-2/TRBV6-3	.	13	TRBJ2-5	CASSTVLQETQYF	TGTGCCAGCAGTACGGTCTTACAAGAGACCCAGTACTTC
.	TRBV28	.	11	TRBJ2-7	CASSSPLEQYF	TGTGCCAGCAGTTCCCCCTTGGAGCAGTACTTC
.	TRBV7-9	.	12	TRBJ2-3	CASSSQTDTQYF	TGTGCCAGCAGCTCCCAAACAGATACGCAGTATTTT
.	TRBV25-1	.	16	TRBJ2-7	CASSEGSGTVSDEQYF	TGTGCCAGCAGTGAAGGGTCAGGAACAGTCTCAGACGAGCAGTACTTC
.	TRBV28	.	11	TRBJ2-2	CASSLAGELFF	TGTGCCAGCAGCCTCGCCGGGGAGCTGTTTTTT
TRBD1	TRBV5-1	.	15	TRBJ2-3	CASRRGRPSTDTQYF	TGCGCCAGCAGGAGGGGGCGGCCAAGCACAGATACGCAGTATTTT
TRBD2	TRBV7-9	.	21	TRBJ2-1	CASSRYPGLAGGPISYNEQFF	TGTGCCAGCAGCAGATACCCGGGACTAGCGGGAGGGCCTATCTCCTACAATGAGCAGTTCTTC
.	TRBV5-1	.	13	TRBJ1-1	CASSRVGDTEAFF	TGCGCCAGCAGCCGGGTCGGGGACACTGAAGCTTTCTTT
.	TRBV5-4	few	15	TRBJ2-3	CASSPGRRERDTQYF	TGTGCCAGCAGTCCTGGGAGGCGGGAACGGGATACGCAGTATTTT
TRBD1	TRBV28	.	16	TRBJ1-3	CASEAPGQASGNTIYF	TGTGCCAGCGAGGCACCGGGACAGGCATCTGGAAACACCATATATTTT
TRBD1	TRBV4-3	.	16	TRBJ1-2	CASSQDRGAAVGGYTF	TGCGCCAGCAGCCAAGACAGGGGGGCAGCCGTAGGAGGCTACACCTTC
TRBD2	TRBV15	once	16	TRBJ2-3	CATSLVLAGPTDTQYF	TGTGCCACCAGTTTGGTTTTAGCGGGGCCCACAGATACGCAGTATTTT
.	TRBV6-5	.	13	TRBJ1-1	CASSATVYIEAFF	TGTGCCAGCAGCGCGACAGTTTATATTGAAGCTTTCTTT
.	TRBV5-1	.	15	TRBJ1-4	CASSLSGVSNEKLFF	TGCGCCAGCAGCTTGTCCGGGGTTTCTAATGAAAAACTGTTTTTT
.	TRBV2	.	14	TRBJ2-2	CASRLLNDRGELFF	TGTGCCAGCAGGCTTCTAAACGATCGCGGGGAGCTGTTTTTT
TRBD1	TRBV2	.	16	TRBJ2-1	CASSPQPGTGRNEQFF	TGTGCCAGCAGTCCCCAACCCGGGACAGGTCGTAATGAGCAGTTCTTC
.	TRBV21-1	.	16	TRBJ1-6	CASSKERADRNSPLHF	TGTGCCAGCAGCAAAGAGAGGGCAGATCGTAATTCACCCCTCCACTTT
.	TRBV4-1	.	17	TRBJ2-7	CASSQEFRLQNSYEQYF	TGCGCCAGCAGCCAAGAATTTCGACTACAAAACTCCTACGAGCAGTACTTC
TRBD1	TRBV19	.	14	TRBJ1-1	CASSHDRGGTEAFF	TGTGCCAGTAGCCATGACAGGGGGGGGACTGAAGCTTTCTTT
.	TRBV6-5	few	13	TRBJ1-1	CASSLEGVTEAFF	TGTGCCAGCAGTTTGGAGGGAGTAACTGAAGCTTTCTTT
TRBD2	TRBV29-1	.	15	TRBJ2-7	CSVGGTSGGPMEQYF	TGCAGCGTTGGAGGGACTAGCGGGGGCCCTATGGAGCAGTACTTC
.	TRBV11-2	.	12	TRBJ1-2	CASSLGGAGYTF	TGTGCCAGCAGCTTAGGCGGGGCGGGCTACACCTTC
.	TRBV5-1	many	9	TRBJ1-1	CASIRGAFF	TGCGCCAGCATCCGGGGAGCTTTCTTT
TRBD1	TRBV28	.	16	TRBJ1-2	CASSLGQGAFNYGYTF	TGTGCCAGCAGTTTGGGACAGGGAGCTTTTAACTATGGCTACACCTTC
.	TRBV5-1	many	15	TRBJ2-1	CASKERTSSSNEQFF	TGCGCCAGCAAAGAACGGACATCAAGCTCCAATGAGCAGTTCTTC
TRBD1	TRBV19	.	14	TRBJ2-7	CASSIGTGNSEQYF	TGTGCCAGTAGTATCGGGACAGGGAATAGCGAGCAGTACTTC
.	TRBV19	.	16	TRBJ2-2	CASSIGRGAGTGELFF	TGTGCCAGTAGTATCGGTCGCGGGGCGGGCACCGGGGAGCTGTTTTTT